These T cell receptor beta chains were read from a single sample in a study of T cells after yellow fever vaccination. TCRdb called the 5' RACE reads again in MiXCR, with one record for every CDR3 protein. The data show approximately 240,000 distinct CDR3 sequences, 3.6% seen once. Material: PBMCs, obtained 15 days after the yellow fever booster vaccination. These receptors all come from a man between 18 and 35 years old who received the YFV17D yellow fever vaccine. Each CDR3 is given with its conserved first and last residue. Clone size is not always given. Where it is, it says once, few, many or a class for expanded clones.

v_call	j_call	clone_size	cdr3_aa
TRBV20-1	TRBJ2-7	many	CSARRGVYEQYF
TRBV20-1	TRBJ2-5	many	CSAEEETQYF
TRBV12-3/TRBV12-4	TRBJ1-2	many	CASSLAGYDGYTF
TRBV2	TRBJ1-4	many	CASWDEKLFF
TRBV7-3	TRBJ1-4	many	CASSLNTGEKLFF
TRBV4-3	TRBJ1-3	many	CASSGQGGSGNTIYF
TRBV6-2/TRBV6-3	TRBJ1-6	many	CASVDRGVNSPLHF
TRBV10-3	TRBJ2-3	many	CATRDPASDTQYF
TRBV6-7	TRBJ1-5	many	CATQAQPQHF
TRBV6-5	TRBJ2-7	many	CASRSSPYYEQYF
TRBV12-3/TRBV12-4	TRBJ1-6	many	CASSPTPGTGNNSPLHF
TRBV12-3/TRBV12-4	TRBJ1-1	many	CASSLGVITEAFF
TRBV3-1	TRBJ1-3	many	CASSQMEGNTIYF
TRBV12-3/TRBV12-4	TRBJ2-1	many	CASTNLLGGREQFF
TRBV27	TRBJ2-7	many	CASGDMTFGQYF
TRBV7-2	TRBJ2-5	many	CASSRGLAGPTTQYF
TRBV7-2	TRBJ2-1	many	CASSLVGLGVDEQFF
TRBV6-2/TRBV6-3	TRBJ1-5	many	CAVAGQSNQPQHF
TRBV4-2	TRBJ1-2	many	CASSQENADGGYTF
TRBV7-2	TRBJ1-2	many	CASSLDFGLYGYTF
TRBV7-2	TRBJ2-5	many	CASSPAAALRETQYF
TRBV24-1	TRBJ2-3	many	CATSDFGTDTQYF
TRBV5-6	TRBJ2-5	many	CASSLDELLGGMGTQYF
TRBV20-1	TRBJ2-3	many	CSAREPVITDTQYF
TRBV5-1	TRBJ1-2	-	CASRFDEGYGYTF
TRBV15	TRBJ2-4	many	CATSRSGDPENIQYF
TRBV29-1	TRBJ2-1	many	CSVATNHNEQFF
TRBV4-1	TRBJ1-1	many	CASSQGEGWAEAFF
TRBV29-1	TRBJ1-4	many	CSVLLTATNEKLFF
TRBV5-4	TRBJ2-4	-	CASSFGTGGDIQYF
TRBV23-1	TRBJ2-2	many	CASRHRAPGQNTGELFF
TRBV5-5	TRBJ2-3	many	CASSVLRTGTDTQYF
TRBV18	TRBJ1-6	many	CASSPSGDSLNSPLHF
TRBV19	TRBJ2-7	many	CASSMGLPYEQYF
TRBV6-5	TRBJ1-2	many	CASSYSALTSDNYGYTF
TRBV2	TRBJ2-2	many	CASSEEQGARTGELFF
TRBV2	TRBJ2-5	-	CASSPGRAGGMGARETQYF
TRBV7-9	TRBJ1-3	-	CASSRTGADSGNTIYF
TRBV4-1	TRBJ1-2	many	CASSQDMASRFWGYTF
TRBV5-6	TRBJ2-2	many	CASRFGAGELFF
TRBV20-1	TRBJ1-2	many	CSAAGTNYGYTF
TRBV5-5	TRBJ1-2	many	CASSQRLYGYTF
TRBV7-3	TRBJ2-3	many	CASSLGGLGDTQYF
TRBV21-1	TRBJ2-3	many	CASSKPKRGTDTQYF
TRBV7-2	TRBJ1-2	many	CASSLGAGPEYGYTF
TRBV12-3/TRBV12-4	TRBJ2-3	many	CASIRGSGETDTQYF
TRBV12-5	TRBJ1-5	many	CASGLWDGNQPQHF
TRBV7-9	TRBJ1-1	many	CASSPTGRETEAFF
TRBV7-3	TRBJ1-1	many	CASSLSPLPNTEAFF
TRBV5-1	TRBJ1-2	many	CASTVQGSDGYTF
TRBV5-1	TRBJ1-2	many	CASSWRGDNYGYTF
TRBV12-3/TRBV12-4	TRBJ1-2	many	CASLGELTFYGYTF
TRBV9	TRBJ1-5	many	CASSVGGRSDQPQHF